One sample yielded the 14 T cell receptor beta chains listed below, sequenced in a study of CD8+CD57+ T cells in acquired aplastic anemia. The study profiled TCR beta VDJ and CDR3 using genomic DNA as template. TCRdb analysed the reads with MiXCR anew, one entry per CDR3 protein. The sample lists around 130,000 distinct CDR3 sequences, roughly 50% occurring once. Sequencing used sorted CD4+, CD8+, or CD8+CD57+ T cells (not recorded which) from PBMCs. These receptors all stem from a human donor in good health, serving as a control.

V usage is TRBV19 and J usage is TRBJ1-2; D unresolved. This CDR3 contains 14 residues. From germline, CDR1 is LNHDA and CDR2 SQIVND (reference sequence). The germline V and J ends were trimmed by 5 bases and 4 bases, with 14 bases remaining between them. For the CDR3, the DNA is TGTGCCAGTAGTGGGCAGGACGGGGTCTATGGCTACACCTTC. This sequence encodes CASSGQDGVYGYTF.

The chain combines TRBV20-1 with TRBJ2-4; 11 positions agree with TRBD2. The germline CDR1 and CDR2 sequences are DFQATT and SNEGSKA (reference sequence). J lost 1 base, V lost 4 bases, and 12 bases had no gene match. CDR3 length: 18 residues. This chain's CDR3 is CSAKDREASGGAKNIQYF. DNA of the CDR3: TGCAGTGCTAAAGATAGAGAGGCTAGCGGGGGGGCCAAAAACATTCAGTACTTC.

This clonotype was picked up many times. The CDR3 bases are TGTGCCAGCACCCAGGGGGGGAGCAATCAGCCCCAGCATTTT. Encoded protein: CASTQGGSNQPQHF. The chain is built from TRBV7-9 and TRBJ1-5; 7 nucleotides line up with TRBD1. V shed 7 bases, J shed 1 base, and the junction held 4 bases outside the gene matches. The CDR3 is 14 amino acids. Looked up from germline, CDR1 is SEHNR and CDR2 is FQNEAQ (reference sequence).

The chain links TRBV6-1 to TRBJ2-7; no firm D call. In germline, CDR1 is MNHNS, CDR2 SASEGT. This CDR3 region has 13 residues. V dropped 6 bases and J dropped 7 bases, with 16 bases sitting between them. CDR3 protein: CASRRIGRWEQYF. CDR3 in DNA: TGTGCCAGCAGAAGGATAGGCAGGTGGGAGCAGTACTTC.

This chain joins TRBV11-2 and TRBJ2-7; D tentatively fits TRBD1 or TRBD2 (5 bases each). This CDR3 spans 16 amino acids. V dropped 5 bases and J dropped 1 base, with 18 bases sitting between them. Germline loops: CDR1 SGHAT, CDR2 FQNNGV. CDR3 region: CASSQHGGMRSYEQYF. DNA for the CDR3: TGTGCCAGCAGCCAACATGGGGGAATGCGATCCTACGAGCAGTACTTC.

V and J are TRBV2 and TRBJ2-3; 11 nucleotides align to TRBD2. CDR1 and CDR2 from the germline V gene are SNHLY and FYNNEI. V lost 7 bases to trimming and J lost 2 bases; unmatched junction nucleotides: 5. The CDR3 has 15 amino acids. CDR3 DNA sequence: TGTGCCAGCATCCTAGCGGGGGGTTCCACAGATACGCAGTATTTT. It yields the protein CASILAGGSTDTQYF.

V and J are TRBV25-1 and TRBJ2-6, with 7 bases matching TRBD1. Trimming at V came to 5 bases and at J to 3 bases, leaving 4 bases not matched to a gene. Germline values: CDR1 MGHDK, CDR2 SYGVNS. The CDR3 runs 15 residues. CDR3 in amino acids: CASSQGGGGANVLTF. CDR3 in DNA: TGTGCCAGCAGTCAAGGGGGCGGTGGGGCCAACGTCCTGACTTTC.

V and J are TRBV5-1 and TRBJ1-3, with D unresolved. Germline V lookup: CDR1 SGHRS, CDR2 YFSETQ. V gave up 6 bases and J gave up 4 bases, with 20 bases separating them. The CDR3 is made up of 16 amino acids. The CDR3 sequence: CASKNEGPSQGNTIYF. The CDR3 region has the DNA TGCGCCAGCAAAAATGAAGGGCCCAGCCAAGGAAACACCATATATTTT.

With regard to this clonotype: One junction end does not reproduce the germline sequence, and a read error may be involved. The chain has TRBV11-2 and TRBJ2-7; 12 bases match TRBD2. The CDR3 has 12 residues. CDR1 and CDR2 (germline): SGHAT, FQNNGV. CDR3 DNA: TGTGCCAGCAGCTACCAGACTAGCGGGGGCCGTTTC. This gives the protein CASSYQTSGGRF.

The chain employs TRBV10-3 and TRBJ1-5, with D maybe TRBD1 (6 bases). This CDR3 has 13 residues. Looked up from germline, CDR1 is ENHRY and CDR2 is SYGVKD. Trimming pared 5 bases from V and 2 bases from J, leaving 7 bases between. CDR3 loop: CAISRTGNQPQHF. The CDR3 DNA reads TGTGCCATCAGTAGGACAGGCAATCAGCCCCAGCATTTT.

V is TRBV10-3 and J is TRBJ1-2; TRBD1 agrees at 9 bases. This CDR3 has 15 residues. The V segment lost 10 bases and the J segment 4 bases; nucleotides outside the gene matches: 13. The V gene's germline CDR1 is ENHRY and CDR2 SYGVKD. The CDR3 loop is CASKTEQGAIYGYTF. The CDR3 nucleotides are TGTGCCAGCAAAACTGAACAGGGGGCGATCTATGGCTACACCTTC.

The chain uses TRBV24-1 and TRBJ2-1, with 8 nucleotides matching TRBD1. Germline lookup yields CDR1 KGHDR and CDR2 SFDVKD. This CDR3 has 13 residues. CDR3 coding DNA: TGTGCTACCGGTGATATTACAGGGGGTGAGCAGTTCTTC. This codes for CATGDITGGEQFF.

V is TRBV24-1 and J is TRBJ2-3; no clear D gene. Germline assignment: CDR1 KGHDR and CDR2 SFDVKD. Trimming pared 6 bases from V and 0 bases from J, leaving 9 bases between. The CDR3 loop spans 14 amino acids. CDR3 in DNA: TGTGCCACCAGTCGACGGTATAGCACAGATACGCAGTATTTT. This encodes CATSRRYSTDTQYF.

The gene calls are TRBV15 and TRBJ2-1; no clear D gene. The CDR3 is made up of 14 amino acids. V lost 5 bases to trimming and J lost 0 bases, with 8 bases between them. Germline V CDR1 and CDR2: LNHNV, YYDKDF (reference sequence). The CDR3 spells CATSQFGSYNEQFF. The CDR3 DNA is TGTGCCACCAGCCAGTTTGGCTCCTACAATGAGCAGTTCTTC.